A single sample gave rise to the 22 T cell receptor beta chains below, sequenced in a study of shared clonotypes between healthy human individuals. Sequenced by immunoSEQ multiplex PCR; TCRdb stores in-frame clones only, minus some. There are about 980,000 clones in the sample; 70% to 85% occur only once, and over 1.3% lies in the top ten. The sequencing sample was made of memory CD4+ T cells sorted from blood. The subset: CD45RA-negative fraction. These receptors were collected from a man aged 18 to 29 in good health.

The CDR3 DNA sequence: TGTGCCATCAGTGACTTAGTAGCGGGGTCATACAATGAGCAGTTCTTC. This encodes CAISDLVAGSYNEQFF. The rearrangement links TRBV10-3 to TRBJ2-1; 8 bases align to TRBD2. The J segment lost 4 bases and the V segment lost 3 bases, leaving 8 bases of the junction unmatched. The CDR3 sequence is 16 residues long. Germline loops: CDR1 ENHRY, CDR2 SYGVKD.

The V call is TRBV19, the J call TRBJ2-7, with 8 bases that match TRBD1. V lost 5 bases to trimming and J lost 7 bases; unmatched junction nucleotides: 13. The CDR3 extends over 15 amino acids. CDR1 and CDR2 (germline): LNHDA, SQIVND (reference sequence). The CDR3 DNA sequence: TGTGCCAGTAGTTCAAGACAGGGGACCGCTGGAGAGCAGTACTTC. Protein product: CASSSRQGTAGEQYF.

The V gene is TRBV11-2, the J gene TRBJ2-7; 10 bases align to TRBD1. Unmatched junction bases numbered 2, after V lost 3 bases and J lost 0 bases. Germline lookup yields CDR1 SGHAT and CDR2 FQNNGV. This CDR3 is 15 amino acids long. CDR3 nucleotide sequence: TGTGCCAGCAGCTTTGGGACAGGGGTCTCCTACGAGCAGTACTTC. Its protein is CASSFGTGVSYEQYF.

V usage is TRBV7-9 and J usage is TRBJ2-2, with D perhaps matching TRBD1 (5 bases). Germline V gene lookup returns CDR1 SEHNR and CDR2 FQNEAQ (reference sequence). The V and J ends lost 6 bases and 1 base respectively, with 9 bases between them. The CDR3 has 14 amino acids. CDR3 sequence (DNA): TGTGCCAGCAGAAGTGACAGGAACACCGGGGAGCTGTTTTTT. Residues: CASRSDRNTGELFF.

The rearrangement uses TRBV6-6 and TRBJ2-7; no clear D. This CDR3 has 13 amino acids. Trimming removed 0 bases at V and 7 bases at J, with 10 bases between. CDR1 is MNHNY and CDR2 is SVGAGI in the germline V gene (reference sequence). In DNA, the CDR3 is TGTGCCAGCAGTTACTCTGGCACTTGGGAGCAGTACTTC. This gives the protein CASSYSGTWEQYF.

The chain carries TRBV2 and TRBJ1-2; tentatively, D is TRBD1 (6 bases). Trimming stripped 5 bases from V and 5 bases from J, with 18 bases between. Germline assignment: CDR1 SNHLY and CDR2 FYNNEI. The CDR3 spans 15 residues. In DNA, the CDR3 is TGTGCCAGCAGTCCTGGGGACCCGACAGGTTATGGCTACACCTTC. This codes for CASSPGDPTGYGYTF. The full variable domain, rest sourced from reference TRBV2 and TRBJ1-2, is EPEVTQTPSHQVTQMGQEVILRCVPISNHLYFYWYRQILGQKVEFLVSFYNNEISEKSEIFDDQFSVERPDGSNFTLKIRSTKLEDSAMYFCASSPGDPTGYGYTFGSGTRLTVV.

The gene calls are TRBV5-1 and TRBJ1-1; D might be TRBD1 (5 bases). Per germline, CDR1 SGHRS and CDR2 YFSETQ. V gave up 0 bases and J gave up 0 bases, with 9 bases separating them. The CDR3 spans 15 residues. DNA of the CDR3: TGCGCCAGCAGCTTGGGAAGGGGAATGAACACTGAAGCTTTCTTT. Protein: CASSLGRGMNTEAFF.

The sample holds a few counts of this clone. This chain links TRBV29-1 with TRBJ2-3, with 9 bases matching TRBD1. CDR3 length: 14 amino acids. The J segment lost 2 bases and the V segment lost 5 bases, leaving 5 bases of the junction unmatched. CDR1 and CDR2 from the germline V gene are SQVTM and ANQGSEA. CDR3 nucleotides: TGCAGCGTTATCCGGGACAGGGACACAGATACGCAGTATTTT. It translates to CSVIRDRDTDTQYF.

CDR3 protein: CASSPRQGSYGYTF. CDR3 DNA: TGCGCCAGCAGCCCAAGACAGGGGTCTTATGGCTACACCTTC. The V call is TRBV5-1, the J call TRBJ1-2; 8 bases agree with TRBD1. The CDR3 has 14 amino acids. Germline CDR1 SGHRS, CDR2 YFSETQ. The trim removed 4 bases at V and 5 bases at J, leaving 7 bases unmatched.

CDR3 in amino acids: CASSRDSTHGYTF. CDR3 in DNA: TGTGCCAGCAGTCGGGACAGCACCCATGGCTACACCTTC. The chain joins TRBV6-5 to TRBJ1-2; 7 bases match TRBD1. V lost 5 bases and J lost 6; bases outside the gene matches: 6. The CDR3 runs to 13 residues. CDR1 and CDR2 from the germline V gene are MNHEY and SVGAGI.

The chain has TRBV27 and TRBJ1-5; D might be TRBD1 (5 bases). The CDR3 is 16 amino acids. Trimming pared 6 bases from V and 0 bases from J, leaving 15 bases between. Germline assignment: CDR1 MNHEY and CDR2 SMNVEV (reference sequence). The CDR3 protein is CASSPDSYYSNQPQHF. The CDR3 DNA reads TGTGCCAGCAGCCCTGACAGCTATTATAGCAATCAGCCCCAGCATTTT.

This clone was picked up a small number of times. J is TRBJ2-3 and V is TRBV5-1, with D possibly matching TRBD2 (5 bases). The V gene's germline CDR1 is SGHRS and CDR2 YFSETQ. The germline V and J ends were trimmed by 5 bases and 0 bases, with 10 bases remaining between them. This CDR3 comprises 14 residues. In DNA, the CDR3 is TGCGCCAGCAGAGAGGGCCCAAGCACAGATACGCAGTATTTT. This encodes CASREGPSTDTQYF.

The gene calls are TRBV19 and TRBJ1-2; maybe TRBD1 (5 bases). Germline CDR1 is LNHDA and CDR2 is SQIVND (reference sequence). V lost 2 bases, J lost 4 bases, and 11 bases lay in between. The CDR3 loop spans 14 amino acids. The CDR3, as DNA: TGTGCCAGTAGTATATCGGGGGAGATCTATGGCTACACCTTC. Translated: CASSISGEIYGYTF.

The chain couples TRBV6-1 to TRBJ2-5; TRBD1 is a possible D gene (5 bases). CDR3 length equals 13 residues. With 6 bases removed from V and 2 bases from J, the gap between germline ends came to 10 bases. Germline CDR1 and CDR2: MNHNS and SASEGT. The DNA of the CDR3 is TGTGCCAGCAGAAGACAGATTCAAGAGACCCAGTACTTC. Its translation: CASRRQIQETQYF.

This clone has more than one count but fewer than ten. The chain combines TRBV7-6 with TRBJ2-7; D is perhaps TRBD2 (6 bases). Germline V lookup: CDR1 SGHVS, CDR2 FNYEAQ. The CDR3 spans 13 residues. V was clipped by 5 bases and J by 3 bases, with 11 bases between them. CDR3 nucleotides: TGTGCCAGCAGCAAAGACGGGAGCTACGAGCAGTACTTC. Its protein product is CASSKDGSYEQYF. The full variable domain, completed using reference TRBV7-6 and TRBJ2-7, is GAGVSQSPRYKVTKRGQDVALRCDPISGHVSLYWYRQALGQGPEFLTYFNYEAQQDKSGLPNDRFSAERPEGSISTLTIQRTEQRDSAMYRCASSKDGSYEQYFGPGTRLTVT.

The V gene is TRBV6-1, the J gene TRBJ2-7; maybe TRBD2 (6 bases). The CDR3 sequence is 15 residues long. Germline V gives CDR1 MNHNS, CDR2 SASEGT. Trimming cost V 4 bases and J 2 bases, with 15 bases left between them. CDR3 in amino acids: CASSVPGLFTYEQYF. CDR3 in DNA: TGTGCCAGCAGTGTACCGGGACTCTTCACCTACGAGCAGTACTTC.

The gene calls are TRBV9 and TRBJ2-3; 10 nucleotides line up with TRBD2. This CDR3 has 16 residues. Germline lookup yields CDR1 SGDLS and CDR2 YYNGEE. Trimming cost V 0 bases and J 1 base; bases outside gene matches: 2. The CDR3 here is CASSVVLAGGTDTQYF. CDR3 nucleotide sequence: TGTGCCAGCAGCGTAGTGCTAGCGGGGGGCACAGATACGCAGTATTTT.

This clone came up once. This chain uses TRBV6-5 with TRBJ1-2, with 10 bases lining up with TRBD1. Trimming at V came to 6 bases and at J to 0 bases, leaving 1 base not matched to a gene. Germline CDR1 is MNHEY and CDR2 is SVGAGI. This CDR3 contains 14 residues. The CDR3 DNA sequence: TGTGCCAGCAGGGGGACAGGGGCTAACTATGGCTACACCTTC. Residues: CASRGTGANYGYTF.

J is TRBJ2-1 and V is TRBV29-1, with D maybe TRBD1 (5 bases). V dropped 4 bases and J dropped 0 bases, with 16 bases sitting between them. The CDR3 contains 16 residues. The germline gives CDR1 SQVTM, CDR2 ANQGSEA. DNA for the CDR3: TGCAGCGTTGTCGTGGCGGACATCTACTCCTACAATGAGCAGTTCTTC. Amino acid sequence: CSVVVADIYSYNEQFF.

This clone has a single count. The CDR3 protein is CAIRNSGSSSYEQYF. The DNA of the CDR3 is TGTGCCATCAGGAATAGCGGGAGCTCCTCCTACGAGCAGTACTTC. The chain uses TRBV10-3 and TRBJ2-7; 9 nucleotides match TRBD2. Losses at the gene ends were 6 bases for V and 0 bases for J; bases not matched to a gene: 6. Per germline, CDR1 ENHRY and CDR2 SYGVKD. The CDR3 is made up of 15 amino acids.

This clone was recorded a few times. This chain uses TRBV18 with TRBJ2-3; weak D call: TRBD1 (6 bases). Per germline, CDR1 KGHSH and CDR2 LQKENI. Trimming took off 0 bases at V and 5 bases at J, with 15 bases between the two ends. CDR3 length equals 16 residues. CDR3 bases: TGTGCCAGCTCACCACCGCACAGGGTTGGAGGAGATACGCAGTATTTT. This codes for CASSPPHRVGGDTQYF. Using reference TRBV18 and TRBJ2-3 for the parts outside the CDR3, the full variable domain is NAGVMQNPRHLVRRRGQEARLRCSPMKGHSHVYWYRQLPEEGLKFMVYLQKENIIDESGMPKERFSAEFPKEGPSILRIQQVVRGDSAAYFCASSPPHRVGGDTQYFGPGTRLTVL.

The rearrangement links TRBV2 to TRBJ2-2; 9 nucleotides align to TRBD1. The CDR3 runs 16 residues. V was clipped by 5 bases and J by 1 base; unmatched bases: 5. Germline-derived CDR1 and CDR2 are SNHLY and FYNNEI. The CDR3 spells CASSTQGAKNTGELFF. CDR3 bases: TGTGCCAGCAGTACACAGGGGGCGAAGAACACCGGGGAGCTGTTTTTT.